These T cell receptor beta chains were read from a single sample in a study of cytomegalovirus exposure and HLA in healthy donors. Here immunoSEQ multiplex PCR was the method, and the copy in TCRdb shows in-frame clones only, minus some. The listing contains approximately 210,000 clones. The sequenced material came from PBMCs. These receptors were taken from a woman in her 30s in good health and CMV-seropositive. Both conserved end residues are part of each CDR3. D genes are given only for firm matches.

v_gene: TRBV5-4
j_gene: TRBJ2-1
d_gene: -
CDR3aa: CASSLGGGEMNEQFF
CDR3nt: TGTGCCAGCAGCTTAGGGGGAGGGGAAATGAATGAGCAGTTCTTC

v_gene: TRBV15
j_gene: TRBJ1-5
d_gene: -
CDR3aa: CATSSRQGNQPQHF
CDR3nt: TGTGCCACCAGCAGCCGACAGGGCAATCAGCCCCAGCATTTT

v_gene: TRBV5-1
j_gene: TRBJ2-5
d_gene: TRBD2
CDR3aa: CASSLYRGGTQETQYF
CDR3nt: TGCGCCAGCAGCTTGTATCGCGGGGGGACCCAAGAGACCCAGTACTTC

v_gene: TRBV30
j_gene: TRBJ1-5
d_gene: TRBD1
CDR3aa: CAWSPFGQGNQPQHF
CDR3nt: TGTGCCTGGAGTCCCTTCGGACAGGGTAATCAGCCCCAGCATTTT

v_gene: TRBV7-6
j_gene: TRBJ1-2
d_gene: -
CDR3aa: CASSLARGGYGYTF
CDR3nt: TGTGCCAGCAGCTTAGCGAGAGGGGGCTATGGCTACACCTTC

v_gene: TRBV9
j_gene: TRBJ2-2
d_gene: TRBD2
CDR3aa: CASSTRGGNTGELFF
CDR3nt: TGTGCCAGCAGCACCCGGGGGGGGAACACCGGGGAGCTGTTTTTT

v_gene: TRBV4-2
j_gene: TRBJ1-1
d_gene: TRBD1
CDR3aa: CASSHPDRENTEAFF
CDR3nt: TGTGCCAGCAGCCACCCCGACAGGGAGAACACTGAAGCTTTCTTT

v_gene: TRBV13
j_gene: TRBJ2-5
d_gene: TRBD2
CDR3aa: CASRAGGRQETQYF
CDR3nt: TGTGCCAGCCGGGCGGGCGGGAGACAGGAGACCCAGTACTTC

v_gene: TRBV5-4
j_gene: TRBJ2-7
d_gene: TRBD1
CDR3aa: CASSRGQGYEQYF
CDR3nt: TGTGCCAGCAGCAGGGGACAGGGCTACGAGCAGTACTTC

v_gene: TRBV30
j_gene: TRBJ2-1
d_gene: TRBD2
CDR3aa: CAWSVYLADEQFF
CDR3nt: TGTGCCTGGAGTGTATATCTAGCGGATGAGCAGTTCTTC

v_gene: TRBV5-4
j_gene: TRBJ2-1
d_gene: TRBD2
CDR3aa: CASSSRVAGGSSYNEQFF
CDR3nt: TGTGCCAGCAGCTCGAGGGTAGCGGGGGGCAGCTCCTACAATGAGCAGTTCTTC

v_gene: TRBV29-1
j_gene: TRBJ1-1
d_gene: -
CDR3aa: CSVGGHWTEAFF
CDR3nt: TGCAGCGTTGGAGGCCACTGGACTGAAGCTTTCTTT

v_gene: TRBV10-3
j_gene: TRBJ2-1
d_gene: TRBD2
CDR3aa: CATMTSSGSRNEQFF
CDR3nt: TGTGCCACCATGACTTCTAGCGGGAGTAGGAATGAGCAGTTCTTC

v_gene: TRBV29-1
j_gene: TRBJ2-1
d_gene: -
CDR3aa: CSVPRDTTLRGEQFF
CDR3nt: TGCAGCGTTCCACGGGACACAACCTTGAGAGGTGAGCAGTTCTTC

v_gene: TRBV11-3
j_gene: TRBJ2-7
d_gene: -
CDR3aa: CASSPGWASHEQYF
CDR3nt: TGTGCCAGCAGCCCTGGGTGGGCCTCCCACGAGCAGTACTTC

v_gene: TRBV30
j_gene: TRBJ2-7
d_gene: -
CDR3aa: CAWSVFSEQYF
CDR3nt: TGTGCCTGGAGTGTATTCAGCGAGCAGTACTTC

v_gene: TRBV15
j_gene: TRBJ2-2
d_gene: TRBD2
CDR3aa: CATSAGTSYPGELFF
CDR3nt: TGTGCCACCAGCGCCGGGACTAGCTATCCCGGGGAGCTGTTTTTT

v_gene: TRBV15
j_gene: TRBJ2-1
d_gene: -
CDR3aa: CATSRDSRQYNEQFF
CDR3nt: TGTGCCACCAGCAGAGATTCTCGACAGTACAATGAGCAGTTCTTC